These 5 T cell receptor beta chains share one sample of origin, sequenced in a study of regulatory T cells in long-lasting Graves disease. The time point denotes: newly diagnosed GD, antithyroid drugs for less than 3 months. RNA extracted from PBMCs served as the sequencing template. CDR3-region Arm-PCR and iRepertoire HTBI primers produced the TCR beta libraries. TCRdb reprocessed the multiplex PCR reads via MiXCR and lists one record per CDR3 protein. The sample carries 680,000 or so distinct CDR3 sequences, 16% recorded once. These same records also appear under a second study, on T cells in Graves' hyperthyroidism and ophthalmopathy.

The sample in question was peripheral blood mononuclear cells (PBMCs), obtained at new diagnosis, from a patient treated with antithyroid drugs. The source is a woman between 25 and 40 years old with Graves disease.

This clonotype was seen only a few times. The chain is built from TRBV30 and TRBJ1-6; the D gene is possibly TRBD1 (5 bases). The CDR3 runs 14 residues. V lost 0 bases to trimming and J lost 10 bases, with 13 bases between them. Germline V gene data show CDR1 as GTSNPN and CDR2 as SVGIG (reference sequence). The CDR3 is CAWSVQAGSSPLHF. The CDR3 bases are TGTGCCTGGAGTGTTCAGGCAGGGAGCTCACCCCTCCACTTT.

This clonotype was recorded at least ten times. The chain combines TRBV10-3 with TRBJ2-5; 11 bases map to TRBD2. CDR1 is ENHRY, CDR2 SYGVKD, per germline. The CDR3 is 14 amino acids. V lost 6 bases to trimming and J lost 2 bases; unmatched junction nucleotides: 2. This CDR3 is CAISGTSGQETQYF. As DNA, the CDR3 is TGTGCCATCAGCGGGACTAGCGGACAAGAGACCCAGTACTTC.

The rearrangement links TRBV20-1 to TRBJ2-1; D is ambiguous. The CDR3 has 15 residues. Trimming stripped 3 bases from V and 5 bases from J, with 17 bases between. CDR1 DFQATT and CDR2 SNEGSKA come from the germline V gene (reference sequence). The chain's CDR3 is CSASVIGPADNEQFF. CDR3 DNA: TGCAGTGCTAGTGTCATAGGTCCCGCGGACAATGAGCAGTTCTTC.

The CDR3 bases are TGTGCCAGTAGTCCCCGTCCGCAACAGGGATACGGCTACACCTTC. It translates to CASSPRPQQGYGYTF. This chain uses TRBV19 with TRBJ1-2; a possible D gene is TRBD1 (6 bases). Germline CDR1 reads LNHDA; CDR2 reads SQIVND (reference sequence). The CDR3 is made up of 15 amino acids. Between the trimmed V and J ends, which lost 5 bases and 8 bases, there was a span of 21 bases.

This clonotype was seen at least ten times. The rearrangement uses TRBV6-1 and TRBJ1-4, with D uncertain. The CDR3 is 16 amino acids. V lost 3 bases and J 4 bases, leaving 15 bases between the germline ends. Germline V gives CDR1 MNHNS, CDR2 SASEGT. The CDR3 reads CASSDVRSALNEKLFF. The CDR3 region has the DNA TGTGCCAGCAGTGATGTGCGGAGTGCTCTTAATGAAAAACTGTTTTTT.